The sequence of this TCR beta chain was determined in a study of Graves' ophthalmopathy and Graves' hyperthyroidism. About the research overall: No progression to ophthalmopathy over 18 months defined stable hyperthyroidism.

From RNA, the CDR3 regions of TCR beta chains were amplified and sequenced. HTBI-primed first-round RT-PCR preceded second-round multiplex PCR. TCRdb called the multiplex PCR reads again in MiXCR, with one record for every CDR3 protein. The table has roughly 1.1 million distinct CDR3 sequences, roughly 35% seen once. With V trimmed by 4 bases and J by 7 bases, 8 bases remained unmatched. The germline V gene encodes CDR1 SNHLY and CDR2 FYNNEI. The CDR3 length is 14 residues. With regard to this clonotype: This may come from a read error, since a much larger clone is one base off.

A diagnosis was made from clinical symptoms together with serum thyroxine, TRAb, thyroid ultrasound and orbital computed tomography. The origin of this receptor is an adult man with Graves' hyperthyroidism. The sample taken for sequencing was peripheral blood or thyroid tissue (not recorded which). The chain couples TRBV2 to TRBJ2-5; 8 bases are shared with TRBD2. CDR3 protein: CASSVLGLVGTQYF. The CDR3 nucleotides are TGTGCCAGCAGTGTCCTGGGACTAGTTGGGACCCAGTACTTC.